This is a list of T cell receptor beta chains from one sample in a study of cytotoxic CD8 clonotypes in ibrutinib-treated CLL. Profiling relied on immunoSEQ multiplex PCR, and the TCRdb table lists in-frame clones only, not all of them. The sample includes some 130,000 clones, 85% to 95% of them seen just once. Sequenced here: PBMCs, sampled after 12 months of ibrutinib treatment. Every receptor here comes from a human donor with chronic lymphocytic leukemia. Both conserved end residues are part of each CDR3. The D gene is left open where the match is weak. Size is omitted from some rows. Given values are once, few, many or a class for expanded clones.

J gene	V gene	D gene	clone size	CDR3 protein	CDR3 DNA
TRBJ2-6	TRBV7-9	TRBD1	.	CASSLRGPSGANVLTF	TGTGCCAGCAGCTTGAGGGGGCCCTCAGGGGCCAACGTCCTGACTTTC
TRBJ2-4	TRBV19	TRBD1	once	CASSPTGAIGDIQYF	TGTGCCAGTAGTCCGACAGGGGCCATAGGGGACATTCAGTACTTC
TRBJ2-2	TRBV27	.	.	CASNPRGVTGELFF	TGTGCCAGCAACCCCAGGGGGGTCACCGGGGAGCTGTTTTTT
TRBJ2-2	TRBV7-8	.	.	CASSPPPELFF	TGTGCCAGCAGCCCCCCCCCGGAGCTGTTTTTT
TRBJ2-1	TRBV10-2	TRBD2	.	CASSETRVAGGNEQFF	TGCGCCAGCAGTGAGACGAGGGTAGCGGGAGGGAATGAGCAGTTCTTC
TRBJ2-3	TRBV6-7	.	.	CASSYFGFRGFPTDTQYF	TGTGCCAGCAGTTACTTCGGGTTTAGGGGATTTCCCACAGATACGCAGTATTTT
TRBJ2-3	TRBV7-8	TRBD1	.	CASSLVQGATDTQYF	TGTGCCAGCAGCTTAGTCCAGGGGGCTACAGATACGCAGTATTTT
TRBJ2-1	TRBV2	TRBD2	.	CASSVGTSSGNEQFF	TGTGCCAGCAGTGTTGGGACTAGCTCTGGCAATGAGCAGTTCTTC
TRBJ1-1	TRBV5-4	.	few	CASSLSSQGGEAFF	TGTGCCAGCAGCTTGTCGTCCCAGGGCGGTGAAGCTTTCTTT
TRBJ2-7	TRBV7-2	TRBD1	medium-sized	CASSGLRDRGSEQYF	TGTGCCAGCAGCGGCCTGCGGGACAGGGGGTCCGAGCAGTACTTC
TRBJ1-2	TRBV5-1	.	.	CASSLDGRVGDGYTF	TGCGCCAGCAGCTTGGATGGCAGGGTTGGAGATGGCTACACCTTC
TRBJ2-7	TRBV18	.	.	CASSLPGISYEQYF	TGTGCCAGCTCACTACCAGGGATAAGCTACGAGCAGTACTTC
TRBJ2-2	TRBV27	TRBD2	.	CASSSPYNLAGGTGELFF	TGTGCCAGCAGTTCCCCCTATAATCTAGCGGGAGGGACCGGGGAGCTGTTTTTT
TRBJ2-7	TRBV27	.	.	CASSPLKRNEQYF	TGTGCCAGCAGTCCCCTTAAAAGGAACGAGCAGTACTTC
TRBJ2-2	TRBV6-1	.	.	CASSVDGPGELFF	TGTGCCAGCAGTGTTGACGGTCCCGGGGAGCTGTTTTTT
TRBJ2-1	TRBV7-9	.	.	CASSPAANEQFF	TGTGCCAGCAGCCCAGCGGCTAATGAGCAGTTCTTC
TRBJ2-3	TRBV5-1	.	.	CASSIDGITDTQYF	TGCGCCAGCAGCATTGACGGCATCACAGATACGCAGTATTTT
TRBJ1-4	TRBV5-1	.	.	CASSLLGNSNEKLFF	TGCGCCAGCAGCTTATTGGGGAATTCTAATGAAAAACTGTTTTTT
TRBJ2-7	TRBV19	.	.	CASSQMGTRPYEQYF	TGTGCCAGTAGCCAAATGGGAACTAGGCCCTACGAGCAGTACTTC
TRBJ2-7	TRBV28	TRBD2	.	CASSYKIQLAAGDF	TGTGCCAGCAGTTATAAAATTCAACTAGCGGCCGGGGACTTC
TRBJ2-1	TRBV4-2	.	.	CASSLPGGSYNEQFF	TGTGCCAGCAGCCTTCCCGGAGGCTCCTACAATGAGCAGTTCTTC
TRBJ2-1	TRBV6-5	TRBD1	.	CASNPTGGDEQFF	TGTGCCAGCAATCCGACAGGGGGCGATGAGCAGTTCTTC
TRBJ2-5	TRBV7-2	TRBD2	.	CASSLGRERRSETQYF	TGTGCCAGCAGTCTTGGGCGGGAGCGTAGGTCAGAGACCCAGTACTTC
TRBJ1-3	TRBV2	.	once	CASSAGRRNTIYF	TGTGCCAGCAGTGCGGGACGCAGAAACACCATATATTTT
TRBJ1-5	TRBV2	.	.	CASSSGTGGQPQHF	TGTGCCAGCAGCTCCGGGACGGGGGGGCAGCCCCAGCATTTT
TRBJ1-2	TRBV18	.	.	CASSPALGGYTF	TGTGCCAGCTCCCCCGCTCTCGGCGGCTACACCTTC
TRBJ1-5	TRBV28	.	.	CASGQYRAENQPQHF	TGTGCCAGCGGACAGTACAGGGCGGAGAATCAGCCCCAGCATTTT
TRBJ1-4	TRBV18	.	.	CASSQDRPNEKLFF	TGTGCCAGCTCACAAGACAGACCTAATGAAAAACTGTTTTTT
TRBJ2-3	TRBV7-8	TRBD2	few	CASSELAGGTDTQYF	TGTGCCAGCAGCGAACTAGCGGGAGGGACAGATACGCAGTATTTT
TRBJ1-2	TRBV19	.	.	CASSTRDATYGYTF	TGTGCCAGTAGTACCCGGGACGCTACTTATGGCTACACCTTC
TRBJ1-2	TRBV5-4	.	.	CASSLEGRNYGYTF	TGTGCCAGCAGCTTGGAAGGGAGGAACTATGGCTACACCTTC
TRBJ2-2	TRBV4-2	.	few	CASSRVETGELFF	TGTGCCAGCAGCCGCGTTGAAACCGGGGAGCTGTTTTTT
TRBJ2-7	TRBV19	.	.	CASSMAAQGIYEQYF	TGTGCCAGTAGTATGGCCGCACAGGGAATCTACGAGCAGTACTTC
TRBJ2-3	TRBV5-6	.	.	CASSFRGADTQYF	TGTGCCAGCAGCTTCCGAGGAGCAGATACGCAGTATTTT
TRBJ1-2	TRBV11-2	.	.	CASSLDSGYGYTF	TGTGCCAGCAGCTTAGATAGCGGGTATGGCTACACCTTC
TRBJ2-1	TRBV19	.	.	CASSIDRPVGNEQFF	TGTGCCAGTAGTATAGATCGGCCCGTTGGCAATGAGCAGTTCTTC
TRBJ2-3	TRBV7-9	TRBD2	.	CASSFSGTSTDTQYF	TGTGCCAGCAGCTTTAGCGGGACTAGCACAGATACGCAGTATTTT
TRBJ2-3	TRBV19	.	.	CASSNLGADTQYF	TGTGCCAGTAGTAACTTGGGTGCAGATACGCAGTATTTT
TRBJ1-2	TRBV2	.	.	CASSEKVETNYGYTF	TGTGCCAGCAGTGAAAAGGTTGAGACGAACTATGGCTACACCTTC
TRBJ2-7	TRBV27	.	once	CASSLSNQEISYEQYF	TGTGCCAGCAGTTTATCTAATCAGGAAATCTCCTACGAGCAGTACTTC
TRBJ1-2	TRBV28	.	.	CASSLGGANGYTF	TGTGCCAGCAGTTTAGGTGGGGCAAATGGCTACACCTTC
TRBJ2-7	TRBV27	TRBD1	.	CASSFEGWTGAVYEQYF	TGTGCCAGCAGTTTCGAGGGCTGGACAGGGGCGGTCTACGAGCAGTACTTC
TRBJ1-4	TRBV7-9	.	.	CASSPNEKLFF	TGTGCCAGCAGCCCGAATGAAAAACTGTTTTTT
TRBJ1-1	TRBV18	.	.	CASSPRENTEAFF	TGTGCCAGCTCCCCGAGGGAAAACACTGAAGCTTTCTTT
TRBJ2-7	TRBV19	TRBD2	.	CASSRGLGGRSVEQYF	TGTGCCAGTAGTAGGGGACTGGGCGGGAGGTCAGTCGAGCAGTACTTC
TRBJ1-2	TRBV30	.	.	CACYRERESKYGYTF	TGTGCCTGTTACCGAGAGAGAGAGAGCAAGTATGGCTACACCTTC